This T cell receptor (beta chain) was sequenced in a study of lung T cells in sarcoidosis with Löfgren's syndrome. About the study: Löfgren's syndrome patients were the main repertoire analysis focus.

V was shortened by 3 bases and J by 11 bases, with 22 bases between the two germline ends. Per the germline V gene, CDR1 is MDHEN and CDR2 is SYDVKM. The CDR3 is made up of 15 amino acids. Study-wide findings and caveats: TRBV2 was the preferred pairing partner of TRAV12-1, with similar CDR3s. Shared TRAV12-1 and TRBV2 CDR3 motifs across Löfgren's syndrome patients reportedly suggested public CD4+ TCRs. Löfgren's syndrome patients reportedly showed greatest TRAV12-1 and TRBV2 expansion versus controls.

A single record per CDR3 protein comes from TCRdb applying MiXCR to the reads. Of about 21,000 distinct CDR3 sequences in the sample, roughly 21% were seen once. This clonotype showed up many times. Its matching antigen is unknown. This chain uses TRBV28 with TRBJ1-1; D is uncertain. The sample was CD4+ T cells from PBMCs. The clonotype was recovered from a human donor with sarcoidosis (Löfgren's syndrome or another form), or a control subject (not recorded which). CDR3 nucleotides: TGTGCCAGCAGTTTGTACTTCCCGGAGAACCGCCCGGCTTTCTTT. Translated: CASSLYFPENRPAFF.